This T cell receptor (beta chain) was sequenced for a study of human T cells and chemical hapten exposure. Study overall: During the approximately 25-week study period, patients had diphenylcyclopropenone applied to the scalp every week. Each patch test put 0.01% DPC on the upper back, and results were read at 6 days.

This clonotype was seen more than once but under ten times. As yet, its antigen is unknown. This CDR3 is 11 amino acids long. V gave up 5 bases and J gave up 6 bases; unmatched junction bases: 1. Looked up from germline, CDR1 is DFQATT and CDR2 is SNEGSKA (reference sequence). Whole-study results and caveats: Sensitizing to DPC left TCRs with a frequency above 1 in 1000 unaltered.

As to time point: patch test 3, about 24 weeks after DPC sensitization. The treatment is: therapeutic diphenylcyclopropenone sensitization with weekly scalp DPC. In the library, unique molecular identifiers were attached to individual cDNA molecules. Via MiXCR, TCRdb re-called the RACE reads, giving one row per CDR3 protein. This table holds roughly 100,000 distinct CDR3 sequences, under 35% found once. Here the sequenced sample was whole blood, taken in connection with sensitization to the hapten diphenylcyclopropenone (DPC). The origin of this receptor is a man aged 35-49 years with alopecia areata. Some clones in this sample may be carry-over from other donors' samples. The chain couples TRBV20-1 to TRBJ2-1; 7 bases fit TRBD1. Here the CDR3 DNA reads TGCAGTGCTCACAGGGGCAATGAGCAGTTCTTC. This gives the protein CSAHRGNEQFF.